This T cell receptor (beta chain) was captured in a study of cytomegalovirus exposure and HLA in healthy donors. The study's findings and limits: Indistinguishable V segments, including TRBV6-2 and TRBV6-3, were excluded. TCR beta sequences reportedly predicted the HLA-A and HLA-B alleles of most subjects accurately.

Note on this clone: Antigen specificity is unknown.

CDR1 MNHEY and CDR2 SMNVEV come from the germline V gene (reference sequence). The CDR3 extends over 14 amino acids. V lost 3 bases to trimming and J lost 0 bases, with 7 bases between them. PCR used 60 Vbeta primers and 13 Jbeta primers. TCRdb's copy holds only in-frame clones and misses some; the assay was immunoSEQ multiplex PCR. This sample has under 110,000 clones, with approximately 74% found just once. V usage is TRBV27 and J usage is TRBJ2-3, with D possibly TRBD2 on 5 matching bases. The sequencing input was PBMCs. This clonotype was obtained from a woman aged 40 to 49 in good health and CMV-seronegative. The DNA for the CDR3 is TGTGCCAGCAGTTTCAGCGGAAGCACAGATACGCAGTATTTT. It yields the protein CASSFSGSTDTQYF.